This TCR beta chain came from a study of blood T cell repertoires in COVID-19. Sequencing was performed with immunoSEQ multiplex PCR; in TCRdb, only in-frame clones are kept and a portion is missing. The table lists around 250,000 clones, about four fifths of them singletons. V was clipped by 0 bases and J by 11 bases; unmatched bases: 10. The germline V gene encodes CDR1 LGHNA and CDR2 YNFKEQ. This CDR3 is 15 amino acids long. The rearrangement links TRBV4-2 to TRBJ1-1, with 9 bases aligning to TRBD1. The sample taken for sequencing was peripheral blood. The sequence was collected from a woman in her late teens or twenties with acute or convalescent COVID-19. Here the CDR3 reads CASSQENPRTGEAFF. The DNA of the CDR3 is TGTGCCAGCAGCCAAGAGAACCCCCGGACAGGGGAGGCTTTCTTT.